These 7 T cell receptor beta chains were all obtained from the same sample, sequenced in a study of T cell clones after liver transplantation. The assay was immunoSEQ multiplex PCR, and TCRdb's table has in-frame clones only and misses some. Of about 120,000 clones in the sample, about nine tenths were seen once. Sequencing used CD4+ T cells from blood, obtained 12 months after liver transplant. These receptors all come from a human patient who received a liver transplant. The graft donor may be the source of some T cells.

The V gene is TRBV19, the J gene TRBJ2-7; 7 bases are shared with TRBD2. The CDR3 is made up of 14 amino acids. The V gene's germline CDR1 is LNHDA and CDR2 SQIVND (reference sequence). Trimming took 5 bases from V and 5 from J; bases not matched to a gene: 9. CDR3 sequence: CASSVAGAKDEQYF. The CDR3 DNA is TGTGCCAGTAGTGTTGCGGGAGCAAAGGACGAGCAGTACTTC.

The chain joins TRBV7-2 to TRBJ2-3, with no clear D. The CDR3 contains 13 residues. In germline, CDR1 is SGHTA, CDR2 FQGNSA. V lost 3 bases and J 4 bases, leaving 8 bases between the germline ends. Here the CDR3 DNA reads TGTGCCAGCAGCTTTGGCCCAGCAGATACGCAGTATTTT. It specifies CASSFGPADTQYF. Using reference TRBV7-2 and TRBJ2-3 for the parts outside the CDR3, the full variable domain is GAGVSQSPSNKVTEKGKDVELRCDPISGHTALYWYRQSLGQGLEFLIYFQGNSAPDKSGLPSDRFSAERTGGSVSTLTIQRTQQEDSAVYLCASSFGPADTQYFGPGTRLTVL.

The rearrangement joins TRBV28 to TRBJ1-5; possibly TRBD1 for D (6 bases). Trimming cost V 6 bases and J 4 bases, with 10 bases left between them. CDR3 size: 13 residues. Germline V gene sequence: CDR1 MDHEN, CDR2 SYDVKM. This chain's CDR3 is CASRRTVNQPQHF. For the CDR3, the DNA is TGTGCCAGCAGAAGGACAGTAAATCAGCCCCAGCATTTT.

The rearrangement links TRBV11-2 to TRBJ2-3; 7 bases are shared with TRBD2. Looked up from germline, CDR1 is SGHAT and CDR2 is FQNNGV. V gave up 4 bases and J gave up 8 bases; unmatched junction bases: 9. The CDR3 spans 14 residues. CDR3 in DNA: TGTGCCAGCAGCTCCTATCTGGGGGGGACTACGCAGTATTTT. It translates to CASSSYLGGTTQYF.

CDR3 coding DNA: TGTGCCAGCAGCCCCGTGTTTGGGCACTACGAGCAGTACTTC. Its translation: CASSPVFGHYEQYF. V gene TRBV7-2 combines with J gene TRBJ2-7, with D hard to call. CDR1 is SGHTA and CDR2 is FQGNSA in the germline V gene. Trimming stripped 5 bases from V and 3 bases from J, with 14 bases between. This CDR3 contains 14 residues. The full variable domain, its missing parts supplied by reference TRBV7-2 and TRBJ2-7, is GAGVSQSPSNKVTEKGKDVELRCDPISGHTALYWYRQSLGQGLEFLIYFQGNSAPDKSGLPSDRFSAERTGGSVSTLTIQRTQQEDSAVYLCASSPVFGHYEQYFGPGTRLTVT.

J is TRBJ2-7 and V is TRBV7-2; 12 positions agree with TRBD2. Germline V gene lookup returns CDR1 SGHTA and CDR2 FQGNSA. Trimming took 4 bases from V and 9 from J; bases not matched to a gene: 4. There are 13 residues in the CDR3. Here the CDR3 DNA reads TGTGCCAGCAGCTCGACTAGCGGGAGTGTGCAGTACTTC. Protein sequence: CASSSTSGSVQYF.

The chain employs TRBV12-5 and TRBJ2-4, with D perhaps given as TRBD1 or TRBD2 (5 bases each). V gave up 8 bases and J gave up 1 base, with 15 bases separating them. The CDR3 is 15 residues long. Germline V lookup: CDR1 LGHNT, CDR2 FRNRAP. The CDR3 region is CASSLRGPAKNIQYF. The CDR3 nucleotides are TGTGCTAGTTCTCTTAGGGGACCCGCCAAAAACATTCAGTACTTC.